This T cell receptor beta chain comes out of a study of technical replicates of blood from a few donors. Only in-frame clones appear in the TCRdb table, and some are missing; sequencing was by immunoSEQ multiplex PCR. The sample holds just under 100,000 clones, approximately 95% seen once. The CDR3 consists of 18 residues. V was pared by 5 bases and J by 0 bases, with 6 bases of the junction left unmatched. Germline loops: CDR1 ENHRY, CDR2 SYGVKD. The gene calls are TRBV10-3 and TRBJ2-1; 14 positions agree with TRBD2. The specimen sequenced was T cells isolated from PBMCs. The sequence derives from a human donor in good health. The CDR3 nucleotides are TGTGCCATCAGTCCGGGACTAGCGGGGGCCAGCTCCTACAATGAGCAGTTCTTC. This sequence encodes CAISPGLAGASSYNEQFF.